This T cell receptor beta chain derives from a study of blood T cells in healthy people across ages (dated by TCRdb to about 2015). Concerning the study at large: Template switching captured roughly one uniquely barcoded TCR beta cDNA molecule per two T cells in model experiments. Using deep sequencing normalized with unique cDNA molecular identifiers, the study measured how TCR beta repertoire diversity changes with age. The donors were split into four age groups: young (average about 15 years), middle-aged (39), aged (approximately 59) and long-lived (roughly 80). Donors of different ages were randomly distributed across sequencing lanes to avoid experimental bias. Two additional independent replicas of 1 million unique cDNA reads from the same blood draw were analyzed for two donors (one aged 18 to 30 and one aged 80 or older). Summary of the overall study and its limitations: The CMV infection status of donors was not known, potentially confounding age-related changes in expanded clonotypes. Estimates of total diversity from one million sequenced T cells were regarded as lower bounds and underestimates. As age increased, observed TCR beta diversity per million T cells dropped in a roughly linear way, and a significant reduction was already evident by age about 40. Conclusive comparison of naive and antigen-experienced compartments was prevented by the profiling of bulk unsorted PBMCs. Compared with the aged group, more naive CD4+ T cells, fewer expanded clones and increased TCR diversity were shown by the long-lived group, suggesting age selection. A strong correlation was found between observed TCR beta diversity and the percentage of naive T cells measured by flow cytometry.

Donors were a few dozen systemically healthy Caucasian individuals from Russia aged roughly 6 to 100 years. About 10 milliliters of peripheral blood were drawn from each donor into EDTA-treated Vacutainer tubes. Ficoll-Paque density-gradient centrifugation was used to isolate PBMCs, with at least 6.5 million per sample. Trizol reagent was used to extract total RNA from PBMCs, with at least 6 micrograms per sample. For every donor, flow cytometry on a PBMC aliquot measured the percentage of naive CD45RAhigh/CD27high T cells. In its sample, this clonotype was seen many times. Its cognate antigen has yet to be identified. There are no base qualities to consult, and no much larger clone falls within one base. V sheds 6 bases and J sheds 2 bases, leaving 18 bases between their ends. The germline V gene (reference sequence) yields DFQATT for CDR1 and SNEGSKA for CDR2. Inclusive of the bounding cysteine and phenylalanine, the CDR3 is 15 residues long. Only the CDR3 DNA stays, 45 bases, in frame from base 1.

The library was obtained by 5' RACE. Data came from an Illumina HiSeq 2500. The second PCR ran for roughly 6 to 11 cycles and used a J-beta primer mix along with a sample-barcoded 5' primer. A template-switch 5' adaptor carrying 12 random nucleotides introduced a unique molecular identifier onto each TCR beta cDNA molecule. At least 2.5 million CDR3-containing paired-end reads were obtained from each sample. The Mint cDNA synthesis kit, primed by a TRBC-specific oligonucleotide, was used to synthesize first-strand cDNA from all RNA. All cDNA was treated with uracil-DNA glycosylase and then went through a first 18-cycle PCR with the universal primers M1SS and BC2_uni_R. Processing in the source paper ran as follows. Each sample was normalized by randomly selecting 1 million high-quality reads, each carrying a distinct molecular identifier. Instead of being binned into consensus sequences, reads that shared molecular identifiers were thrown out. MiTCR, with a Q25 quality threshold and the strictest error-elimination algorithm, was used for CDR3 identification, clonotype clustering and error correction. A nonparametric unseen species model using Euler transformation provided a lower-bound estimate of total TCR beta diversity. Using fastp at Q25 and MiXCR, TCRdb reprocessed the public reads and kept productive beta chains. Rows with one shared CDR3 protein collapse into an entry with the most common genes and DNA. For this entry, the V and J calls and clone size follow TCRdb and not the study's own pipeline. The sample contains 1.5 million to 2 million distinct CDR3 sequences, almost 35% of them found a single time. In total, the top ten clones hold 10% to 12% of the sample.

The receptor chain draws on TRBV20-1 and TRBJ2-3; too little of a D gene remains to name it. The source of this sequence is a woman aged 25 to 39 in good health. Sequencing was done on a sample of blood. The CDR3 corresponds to CSAQRRRNPTDTQYF. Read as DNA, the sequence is TGCAGTGCCCAGAGGCGGCGGAATCCCACAGATACGCAGTATTTT.